This T cell receptor beta chain comes out of a study of control samples from healthy donors and cancer patients. The CDR3 consists of 15 residues. Germline V CDR1 and CDR2: MNHEY, SVGAGI. Trimming cost V 2 bases and J 3 bases; bases outside gene matches: 6. Here immunoSEQ multiplex PCR was the method, and the copy in TCRdb shows in-frame clones only, minus some. The sample contains over 150,000 clones, about 91% of which appear only once. The TCR was taken from a woman aged 40-49 years in good health. Sequences were obtained from blood. J is TRBJ1-1 and V is TRBV6-5; 7 bases match TRBD1. This chain's CDR3 is CASSYSQGGDTEAFF. The CDR3 DNA follows: TGTGCCAGCAGTTACAGTCAGGGGGGCGACACTGAAGCTTTCTTT.